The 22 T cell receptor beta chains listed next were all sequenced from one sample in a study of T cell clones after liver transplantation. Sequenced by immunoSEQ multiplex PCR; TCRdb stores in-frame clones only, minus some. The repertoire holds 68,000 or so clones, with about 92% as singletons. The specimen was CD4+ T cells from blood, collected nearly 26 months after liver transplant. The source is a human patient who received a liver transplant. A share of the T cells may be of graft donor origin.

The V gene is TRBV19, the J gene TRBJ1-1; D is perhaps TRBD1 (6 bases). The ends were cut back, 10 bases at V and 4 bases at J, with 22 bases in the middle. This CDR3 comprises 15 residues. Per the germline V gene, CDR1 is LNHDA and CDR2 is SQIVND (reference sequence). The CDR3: CATAKPTGFGTEAFF. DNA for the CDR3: TGTGCCACCGCCAAACCCACAGGGTTTGGCACTGAAGCTTTCTTT.

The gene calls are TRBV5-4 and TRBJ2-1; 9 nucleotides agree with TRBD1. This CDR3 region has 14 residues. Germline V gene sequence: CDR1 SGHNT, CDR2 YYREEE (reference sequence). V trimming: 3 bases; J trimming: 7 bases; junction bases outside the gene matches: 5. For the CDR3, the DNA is TGTGCCAGCAGCTCCGGACAGGGGAGAAATGAGCAGTTCTTC. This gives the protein CASSSGQGRNEQFF.

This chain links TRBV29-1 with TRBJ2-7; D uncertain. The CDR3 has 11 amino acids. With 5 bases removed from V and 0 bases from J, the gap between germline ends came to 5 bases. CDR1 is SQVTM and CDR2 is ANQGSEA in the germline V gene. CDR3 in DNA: TGCAGCGTTCACAGCTCCTACGAGCAGTACTTC. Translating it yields CSVHSSYEQYF.

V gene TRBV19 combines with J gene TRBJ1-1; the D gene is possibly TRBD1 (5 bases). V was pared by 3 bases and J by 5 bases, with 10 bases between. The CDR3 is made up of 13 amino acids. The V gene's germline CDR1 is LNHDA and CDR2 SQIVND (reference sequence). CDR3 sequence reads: CASSIDSGTEAFF. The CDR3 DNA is TGTGCCAGTAGTATCGACAGTGGGACTGAAGCTTTCTTT.

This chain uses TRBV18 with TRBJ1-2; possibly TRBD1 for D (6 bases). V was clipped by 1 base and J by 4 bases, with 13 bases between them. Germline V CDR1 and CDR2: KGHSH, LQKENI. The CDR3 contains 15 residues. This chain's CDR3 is CASSPQTGPPYGYTF. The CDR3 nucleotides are TGTGCCAGCTCACCACAGACAGGACCTCCCTATGGCTACACCTTC.

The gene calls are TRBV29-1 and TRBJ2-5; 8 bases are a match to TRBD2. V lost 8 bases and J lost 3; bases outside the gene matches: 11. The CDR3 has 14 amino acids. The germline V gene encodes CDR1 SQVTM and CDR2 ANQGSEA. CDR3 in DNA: TGCAGCACTCGGGGGGGGGATAGAGAAGAGACCCAGTACTTC. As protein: CSTRGGDREETQYF.

The CDR3 protein is CASSLASGRRDTEQFF. CDR3 coding DNA: TGTGCCAGCAGCTTAGCTAGCGGGAGAAGGGATACTGAGCAGTTCTTC. The genes are TRBV7-2 and TRBJ2-1; 9 bases are shared with TRBD2. In germline, CDR1 is SGHTA, CDR2 FQGNSA. The CDR3 extends over 16 amino acids. The J segment lost 9 bases and the V segment lost 0 bases, leaving 9 bases of the junction unmatched. Variable domain in full (rest from reference TRBV7-2 and TRBJ2-1): GAGVSQSPSNKVTEKGKDVELRCDPISGHTALYWYRQSLGQGLEFLIYFQGNSAPDKSGLPSDRFSAERTGGSVSTLTIQRTQQEDSAVYLCASSLASGRRDTEQFFGPGTRLTVL.

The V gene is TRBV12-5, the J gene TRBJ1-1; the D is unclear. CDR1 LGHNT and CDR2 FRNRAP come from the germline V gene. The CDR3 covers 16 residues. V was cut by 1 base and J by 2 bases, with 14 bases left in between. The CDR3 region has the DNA TGTGCTAGTGGTTTGGGCCCCGGACTACCAAACACTGAAGCTTTCTTT. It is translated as CASGLGPGLPNTEAFF. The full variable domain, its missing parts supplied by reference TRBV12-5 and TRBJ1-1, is DARVTQTPRHKVTEMGQEVTMRCQPILGHNTVFWYRQTMMQGLELLAYFRNRAPLDDSGMPKDRFSAEMPDATLATLKIQPSEPRDSAVYFCASGLGPGLPNTEAFFGQGTRLTVV.

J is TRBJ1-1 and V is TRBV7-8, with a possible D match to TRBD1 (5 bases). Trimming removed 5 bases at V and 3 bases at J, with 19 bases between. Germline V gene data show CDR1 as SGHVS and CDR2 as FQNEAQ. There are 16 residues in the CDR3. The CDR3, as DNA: TGTGCCAGCAGCCTACGATACGGGGGTACGGACACTGAAGCTTTCTTT. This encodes CASSLRYGGTDTEAFF.

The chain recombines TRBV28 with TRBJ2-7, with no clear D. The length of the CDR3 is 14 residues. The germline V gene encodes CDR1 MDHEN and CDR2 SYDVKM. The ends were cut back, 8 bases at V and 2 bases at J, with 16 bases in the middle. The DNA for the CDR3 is TGTGCCAGCCGGGCCCCCGGCGGAACCTACGAGCAGTACTTC. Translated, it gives CASRAPGGTYEQYF.

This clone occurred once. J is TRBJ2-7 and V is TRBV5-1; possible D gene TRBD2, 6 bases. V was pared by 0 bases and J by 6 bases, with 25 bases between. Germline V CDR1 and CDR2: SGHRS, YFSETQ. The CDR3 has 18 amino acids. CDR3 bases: TGCGCCAGCAGCTTGGAGCAGGGAGGACTCCCAGTACGGTCCGAGCAGTACTTC. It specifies CASSLEQGGLPVRSEQYF.

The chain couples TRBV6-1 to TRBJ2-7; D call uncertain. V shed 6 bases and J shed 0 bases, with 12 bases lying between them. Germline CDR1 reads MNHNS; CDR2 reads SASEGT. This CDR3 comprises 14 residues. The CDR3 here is CASSKTASSYEQYF. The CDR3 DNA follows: TGTGCCAGCAGCAAGACGGCTAGCTCCTACGAGCAGTACTTC.

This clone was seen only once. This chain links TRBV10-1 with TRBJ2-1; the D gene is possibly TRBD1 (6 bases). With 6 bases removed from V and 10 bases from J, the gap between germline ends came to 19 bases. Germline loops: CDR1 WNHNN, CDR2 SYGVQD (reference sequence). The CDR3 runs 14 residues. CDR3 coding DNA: TGCGCCAGCAGCCGGAGTCCTGGGGGCGAGGAGCAGTTCTTC. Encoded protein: CASSRSPGGEEQFF.

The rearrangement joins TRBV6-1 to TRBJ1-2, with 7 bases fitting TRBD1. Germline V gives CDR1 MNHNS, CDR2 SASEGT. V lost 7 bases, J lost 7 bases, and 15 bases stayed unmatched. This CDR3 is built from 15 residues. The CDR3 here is CASTGEGAHSRGYTF. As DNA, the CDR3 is TGTGCCAGCACCGGTGAGGGGGCGCATTCACGTGGCTACACCTTC.

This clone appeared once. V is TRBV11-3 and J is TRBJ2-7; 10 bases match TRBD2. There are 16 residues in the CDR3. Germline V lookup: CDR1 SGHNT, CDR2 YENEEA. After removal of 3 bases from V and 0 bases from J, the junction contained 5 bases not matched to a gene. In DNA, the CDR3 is TGTGCCAGCAGCTTTGGACTAGCGGCGAACTCCTACGAGCAGTACTTC. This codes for CASSFGLAANSYEQYF.

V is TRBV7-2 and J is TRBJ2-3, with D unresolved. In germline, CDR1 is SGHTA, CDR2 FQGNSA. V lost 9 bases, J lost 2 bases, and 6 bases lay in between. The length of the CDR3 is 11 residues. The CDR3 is CASSNTDTQYF. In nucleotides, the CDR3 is TGTGCCAGTTCCAACACAGATACGCAGTATTTT.

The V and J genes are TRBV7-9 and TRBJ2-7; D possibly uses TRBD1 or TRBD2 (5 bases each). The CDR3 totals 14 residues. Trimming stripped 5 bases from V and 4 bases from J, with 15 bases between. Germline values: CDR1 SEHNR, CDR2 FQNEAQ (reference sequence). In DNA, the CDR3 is TGTGCCAGCAGCCAACCGGGACGGCTTTACGAGCAGTACTTC. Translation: CASSQPGRLYEQYF.

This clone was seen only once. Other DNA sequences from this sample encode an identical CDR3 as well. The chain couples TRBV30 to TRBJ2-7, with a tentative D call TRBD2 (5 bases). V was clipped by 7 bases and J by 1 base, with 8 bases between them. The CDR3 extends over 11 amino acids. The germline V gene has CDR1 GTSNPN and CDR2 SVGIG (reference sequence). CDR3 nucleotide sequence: TGTGCCTCGAGCGGTTCCTACGAGCAGTACTTC. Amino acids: CASSGSYEQYF. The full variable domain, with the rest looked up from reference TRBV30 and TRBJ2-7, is SQTIHQWPATLVQPVGSPLSLECTVEGTSNPNLYWYRQAAGRGLQLLFYSVGIGQISSEVPQNLSASRPQDRQFILSSKKLLLSDSGFYLCASSGSYEQYFGPGTRLTVT.

CDR3 in amino acids: CASSLGGAWTTEAFF. The CDR3 nucleotides read TGTGCCAGCAGCTTGGGAGGGGCCTGGACCACTGAAGCTTTCTTT. V usage is TRBV5-4 and J usage is TRBJ1-1, with a weak D call TRBD1 (5 bases). The V and J ends lost 0 bases and 4 bases respectively, with 13 bases between them. Germline CDR1 SGHNT, CDR2 YYREEE (reference sequence). The CDR3 loop spans 15 amino acids.

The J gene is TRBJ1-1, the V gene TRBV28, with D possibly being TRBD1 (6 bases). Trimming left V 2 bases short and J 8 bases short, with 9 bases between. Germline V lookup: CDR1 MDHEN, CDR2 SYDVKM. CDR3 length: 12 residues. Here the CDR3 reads CASSLGGKEAFF. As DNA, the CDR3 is TGTGCCAGCAGTTTAGGGGGCAAGGAAGCTTTCTTT.

CDR3 coding DNA: TGTGCCAGCATCCTGTTAGGGGAAACTGAAGCTTTCTTT. Protein sequence: CASILLGETEAFF. V usage is TRBV11-3 and J usage is TRBJ1-1; weak D call: TRBD1 (5 bases). Germline CDR1 and CDR2: SGHNT and YENEEA. The germline V and J ends were trimmed by 7 bases and 5 bases, with 14 bases remaining between them. The CDR3 totals 13 residues.

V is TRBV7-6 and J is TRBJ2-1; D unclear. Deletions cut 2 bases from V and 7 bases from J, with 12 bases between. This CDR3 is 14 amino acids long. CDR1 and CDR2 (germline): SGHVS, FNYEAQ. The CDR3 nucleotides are TGTGCCAGCAGCTTAAATGTAGCCGCGAATGAGCAGTTCTTC. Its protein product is CASSLNVAANEQFF.